Listed below are T cell receptor beta chains from one sample, sequenced in a study of CD8 T cells in ankylosing spondylitis. One entry per CDR3 protein results from TCRdb running MiXCR on the 5' RACE reads. The profile shows 80,000 to 100,000 distinct CDR3 sequences, 7.5% to 9% of them singletons. Source material: blood, either unsorted or a sorted T cell fraction (not recorded which). These receptors were obtained from a male donor with ankylosing spondylitis or in good health (not recorded which). Each CDR3 is given with its conserved first and last residue. A D gene is named only where the DNA matches it firmly. A clone size is listed for some rows: how often the clone was seen (once, few, many), or a class if it is expanded.

>TRBD2|many|TRBV20-1|TRBJ2-5|15
TGCAGTGCTAGGCCCCCAGCGGGGGATCAAGAGACCCAGTACTTC
CSARPPAGDQETQYF
>NA|few|TRBV7-9|TRBJ1-2|15
TGTGCCAGCAGCCCGCCGGCGGGGGGATGCTATGGCTACACCTTC
CASSPPAGGCYGYTF
>TRBD2|few|TRBV7-6|TRBJ2-1|16
TGTGCCAGCAGCTTATGGGGCGGGGGCTCCTACAATGAGCAGTTCTTC
CASSLWGGGSYNEQFF
>TRBD1|many|TRBV2|TRBJ1-6|17
TGTGCCAGCAGTGCAGGACAGGGTAGCTCCTATAATTCACCCCTCCACTTT
CASSAGQGSSYNSPLHF
>TRBD1|many|TRBV6-1|TRBJ1-2|14
TGTGCCAGCAGGGAGACAGGGCCGGACTATGGCTACACCTTC
CASRETGPDYGYTF
>NA|few|TRBV2|TRBJ2-5|14
TGTGCCAGCAGACACAGGGAGGAGGCAGAGACCCAGTACTTC
CASRHREEAETQYF
>NA|many|TRBV28|TRBJ2-7|15
TGTGCCAGCAGTTTATTCCCCGGGAATAAATACGAGCAGTACTTC
CASSLFPGNKYEQYF
>TRBD1|many|TRBV6-2/TRBV6-3|TRBJ1-1|12
TGTGCCAGCAGGTTACAGGGGACTGAAGCTTTCTTT
CASRLQGTEAFF
>NA|few|TRBV27|TRBJ2-7|14
TGTGCCAGCAGTCCGGGACCTGGTTCCTACGAGCAGTACTTC
CASSPGPGSYEQYF
>NA|many|TRBV20-1|TRBJ2-7|13
TGCAGTGCTAGGGCGCTGTCCTCCTACGAGCAGTACTTC
CSARALSSYEQYF
>TRBD1|many|TRBV12-3/TRBV12-4|TRBJ1-1|16
TGTGCCAGCAGATCCCACCCGACTACAGGGGGCTCTGAAGCTTTCTTT
CASRSHPTTGGSEAFF
>TRBD2|few|TRBV20-1|TRBJ2-5|15
TGCAGGGCTACAGTACTAGCGGGGGGGGTCGAGACCCAGTACTTC
CRATVLAGGVETQYF
>TRBD1|many|TRBV7-2|TRBJ2-2|15
TGTGCCAGCAGCTTATCAGGGGGCGACACCGGGGAGCTGTTTTTT
CASSLSGGDTGELFF
>NA|many|TRBV29-1|TRBJ2-3|13
TGCAGCGTTGACCTCGCGCAAGCAGATACGCAGTATTTT
CSVDLAQADTQYF
>NA|many|TRBV20-1|TRBJ1-5|12
TGCAGTGCTACGGATAGCAATCAGCCCCAGCATTTT
CSATDSNQPQHF
>NA|many|TRBV3-1|TRBJ2-1|14
TGTGCCAGCAGCCTACAGGGATCGGACAATGAGCAGTTCTTC
CASSLQGSDNEQFF
>NA|many|TRBV6-5|TRBJ1-2|16
TGTGCCAGCAGTTACTCGCCCGCGGGGGGGAACTATGGCTACACCTTC
CASSYSPAGGNYGYTF
>NA|many|TRBV2|TRBJ2-3|15
TGTGCCAGCAGTGAATGGCGGATTAGCACAGATACGCAGTATTTT
CASSEWRISTDTQYF
>NA|many|TRBV28|TRBJ1-3|16
TGTGCCAGCAGTTTGGACAGTTCAAGCTCTGGAAACACCATATATTTT
CASSLDSSSSGNTIYF
>TRBD1|NA|TRBV5-1|TRBJ1-6|16
TGCGCCAGCAGCCTGGCCGGTGACAGGGAAGGATCACCCCTCCACTTT
CASSLAGDREGSPLHF
>NA|many|TRBV10-3|TRBJ2-1|13
TGTGCCATCAGATGGGGGGTCGTAAATGAGCAGTTCTTC
CAIRWGVVNEQFF
>TRBD1|many|TRBV20-1|TRBJ2-5|16
TGCAGTGCTAGAGATTTTGGACAGGACGGCGGGGAGACCCAGTACTTC
CSARDFGQDGGETQYF
>TRBD1|many|TRBV29-1|TRBJ1-4|14
TGCAGCGTTGAACTCGGGACAGGGGATGAAAAACTGTTTTTT
CSVELGTGDEKLFF
>NA|many|TRBV5-1|TRBJ2-3|14
TGCGCCAGCAGCTCATTTTTGGACACAGATACGCAGTATTTT
CASSSFLDTDTQYF
>NA|many|TRBV5-1|TRBJ2-3|15
TGCGCCAGCAGCTCGTCTAGGACTAGCACAGATACGCAGTATTTT
CASSSSRTSTDTQYF
>TRBD1|many|TRBV9|TRBJ2-5|14
TGTGCCAGCAGCGTAGGGGACAGACAAGAGACCCAGTACTTC
CASSVGDRQETQYF
>TRBD1|many|TRBV28|TRBJ2-3|15
TGTGCCAGCGACGGGACAGGGTGGGACACAGATACGCAGTATTTT
CASDGTGWDTDTQYF
>NA|few|TRBV1|TRBJ2-1|14
TGCAGCGTTGAGGGGGCGGGGGGGCTGAATGAGCAGTTCTTC
CSVEGAGGLNEQFF
>TRBD2|many|TRBV9|TRBJ2-3|16
TGTGCCAGCAGCGTGCTAGCGGGGGGGCCCAAAGATACGCAGTATTTT
CASSVLAGGPKDTQYF
>NA|NA|TRBV6-1|TRBJ2-7|15
TGTGCCAGCAGCACCACGGCAGGCTCGACCTACGAGCAGTACTTC
CASSTTAGSTYEQYF
>NA|many|TRBV20-1|TRBJ2-3|17
TGCAGTGCTAGAGCGGCGGAGCGGGCGGCAAACACAGATACGCAGTATTTT
CSARAAERAANTDTQYF
>NA|few|TRBV7-8|TRBJ2-1|13
TGTGCCAGCACCATAGGTTCCTACAATGAGCAGTTCTTC
CASTIGSYNEQFF
>NA|many|TRBV20-1|TRBJ1-1|12
TGCAGTGCTAGAGGACAGCGCACTGAAGCTTTCTTT
CSARGQRTEAFF
>TRBD2|many|TRBV29-1|TRBJ2-5|15
TGCAGCGTTGACGGCCTAGCGGGGGACCAAGAGACCCAGTACTTC
CSVDGLAGDQETQYF
>NA|many|TRBV11-2|TRBJ2-1|15
TGTGCCAGCAGCTTAGACAGGAACTCCTACAATGAGCAGTTCTTC
CASSLDRNSYNEQFF
>NA|many|TRBV27|TRBJ1-2|13
TGTGCCAGCGGATACCAGGGAACGTATGGCTACACCTTC
CASGYQGTYGYTF
>TRBD2|many|TRBV7-6|TRBJ2-3|17
TGTGCCAGCAGCTCAACCCCAGCGGGGAGGGGCACAGATACGCAGTATTTT
CASSSTPAGRGTDTQYF
>NA|NA|TRBV11-1|TRBJ1-2|15
TGTACCAGCAGCTTAGCGCAGCCTTCGAACGATGGCTACACCTTC
CTSSLAQPSNDGYTF
>NA|many|TRBV29-1|TRBJ2-7|12
TGCAGCGTTGACAACGGGGGTCACGAGCAGTACTTC
CSVDNGGHEQYF
>TRBD2|many|TRBV6-4|TRBJ2-1|15
TGTGCCAGCAGCGCCCTAGCGGGGCCTAACAATGAGCAGTTCTTC
CASSALAGPNNEQFF
>NA|NA|TRBV20-1|TRBJ2-7|12
TGCAGTGCTAGAGACGGGGGCTACGAGCAGTACTTC
CSARDGGYEQYF
>NA|many|TRBV28|TRBJ2-2|15
TGTGCCAGCAGTTTATTCGGTCAAAACACCGGGGAGCTGTTTTTT
CASSLFGQNTGELFF
>NA|many|TRBV13|TRBJ2-5|13
TGTGCCAGCAGCTTGAGGACCCAACAGACCCAGTACTTC
CASSLRTQQTQYF
>NA|many|TRBV28|TRBJ1-2|11
TGTGCCAGCATCTCGGCTAATGGCTACACCTTC
CASISANGYTF
>NA|many|TRBV6-1|TRBJ1-1|15
TGTGCCAGCAGTGACTCGGGGGGCCTGAACACTGAAGCTTTCTTT
CASSDSGGLNTEAFF
>NA|NA|TRBV6-1|TRBJ2-5|12
TGTGCCAGCAGTGTTCAGGCGGAGACCCAGTACTTC
CASSVQAETQYF
>TRBD2|NA|TRBV30|TRBJ2-2|15
TGTGCCTGGGCCGGGACTAAGCATTTCAACGGGGAGCTGTTTTTT
CAWAGTKHFNGELFF
>NA|many|TRBV10-3|TRBJ1-1|15
TGTGCCATCAGTGCAGCGGCAGGCTCTCTCACTGAAGCTTTCTTT
CAISAAAGSLTEAFF
>TRBD2|many|TRBV5-1|TRBJ2-1|18
TGCGCCAGCAGCTTGGACGTTCCCATCGGGGGGGGCTCTAATGAGCAGTTCTTC
CASSLDVPIGGGSNEQFF
>TRBD1|NA|TRBV30|TRBJ1-1|12
TGTGCCCGGAATGAGGGGGCCACTGAAGCTTTCTTT
CARNEGATEAFF
>NA|many|TRBV2|TRBJ1-2|14
TGTGCCAGCAGTGATGTGGGCCCTAACTATGGCTACACCTTC
CASSDVGPNYGYTF
>NA|many|TRBV5-5|TRBJ1-5|15
TGTGCCAGCAGCTTGGACTCCAGGTCGAATCAGCCCCAGCATTTT
CASSLDSRSNQPQHF
>NA|many|TRBV7-2|TRBJ2-3|14
TGTGCCAGCAGCTTAGGGGGGGCTACAGATACGCAGTATTTT
CASSLGGATDTQYF
>TRBD1|many|TRBV20-1|TRBJ1-1|18
TGCAGTGCTAGGTCCAGCGAGACAGGGACGGTCATGAACACTGAAGCTTTCTTT
CSARSSETGTVMNTEAFF
>NA|few|TRBV6-6|TRBJ2-5|12
TGTGCCAGCAGTTGGGGGTGGGAGACCCAGTACTTC
CASSWGWETQYF